These 16 T cell receptor beta chains originate from one sample sequenced in a study of cytomegalovirus exposure and HLA in healthy donors. Primers for the PCR totalled 60 Vbeta and 13 Jbeta. The data were produced by immunoSEQ multiplex PCR, yet TCRdb's version contains in-frame clones alone and is incomplete. Of about 140,000 clones listed, 75% to 85% are singletons. The sample comprised PBMCs. These receptors were taken from a male donor in good health and CMV-seronegative.

V and J are TRBV21-1 and TRBJ1-2; the table assigns TRBD1, which was not confirmed against the DNA. TRBV21-1 is a listed pseudogene. This CDR3 spans 14 amino acids. Written as DNA, the CDR3 is TGTGCCAGCAGCCTCCGGGACAGGGGAGTTGGCTACACCTTC. Amino acids: CASSLRDRGVGYTF.

V and J are TRBV13 and TRBJ1-5; 10 bases are shared with TRBD1. The CDR3 loop spans 14 amino acids. V was clipped by 5 bases and J by 7 bases; unmatched bases: 5. Germline V gene lookup returns CDR1 PRHDT and CDR2 FYEKMQ (reference sequence). CDR3 amino acids: CASSIGTGEQPQHF. Written as DNA, the CDR3 is TGTGCCAGCAGCATCGGGACAGGGGAGCAGCCCCAGCATTTT.

This chain uses TRBV16 with TRBJ1-1; D remains ambiguous. This CDR3 comprises 14 residues. Germline CDR1 and CDR2: KGHSY and FQNENV. V lost 0 bases and J 10 bases, leaving 15 bases between the germline ends. In DNA form, the CDR3 reads TGTGCCAGCAGCCAATCGTATCAGTCCCGTGCAGCTTTCTTT. This gives the protein CASSQSYQSRAAFF.

This clone was seen a few times. The rearrangement links TRBV29-1 to TRBJ2-2; 9 bases match TRBD2. This CDR3 region has 17 residues. Trimming took 0 bases from V and 5 from J; bases not matched to a gene: 10. Per the germline V gene, CDR1 is SQVTM and CDR2 is ANQGSEA. The CDR3 reads CSVEDLAGGRETGELFF. CDR3 DNA sequence: TGCAGCGTTGAAGACCTGGCGGGGGGGAGAGAAACCGGGGAGCTGTTTTTT.

V is TRBV28 and J is TRBJ1-2; unclear D gene. The CDR3 is made up of 14 amino acids. V lost 2 bases and J 0 bases, leaving 7 bases between the germline ends. The germline V gene encodes CDR1 MDHEN and CDR2 SYDVKM. CDR3 coding DNA: TGTGCCAGCAGTTTAGGGCAGACTAACTATGGCTACACCTTC. This codes for CASSLGQTNYGYTF.

The chain employs TRBV19 and TRBJ1-3; TRBD1 might be the D (5 bases). This CDR3 spans 14 amino acids. The ends were cut back, 9 bases at V and 5 bases at J, with 17 bases in the middle. Germline CDR1 LNHDA, CDR2 SQIVND (reference sequence). The CDR3 here is CASRVGGARNTIYF. The CDR3 nucleotides are TGTGCCAGCCGCGTGGGGGGAGCGAGAAACACCATATATTTT. The full variable domain, in which reference TRBV19 and TRBJ1-3 provide the parts outside the CDR3, is DGGITQSPKYLFRKEGQNVTLSCEQNLNHDAMYWYRQDPGQGLRLIYYSQIVNDFQKGDIAEGYSVSREKKESFPLTVTSAQKNPTAFYLCASRVGGARNTIYFGEGSWLTVV.

This sequence joins TRBV30 and TRBJ1-1, with D unresolved. The germline V gene encodes CDR1 GTSNPN and CDR2 SVGIG (reference sequence). V was pared by 3 bases and J by 5 bases, with 7 bases between. The CDR3 runs 11 residues. CDR3 sequence: CAWRARTEAFF. The CDR3 DNA reads as TGTGCCTGGAGGGCTCGAACTGAAGCTTTCTTT.

This clone was seen only a few times. The V gene is TRBV6-4, the J gene TRBJ2-6, with D possibly being TRBD1 (6 bases). Per the germline V gene, CDR1 is MRHNA and CDR2 is SNTAGT. With 0 bases removed from V and 0 bases from J, the gap between germline ends came to 6 bases. The CDR3 is made up of 16 amino acids. CDR3 nucleotide sequence: TGTGCCAGCAGTGACTCGGGACACTCTGGGGCCAACGTCCTGACTTTC. It is translated as CASSDSGHSGANVLTF.

The V and J genes are TRBV12-5 and TRBJ1-5, with 10 bases aligning to TRBD1. The junction had 5 bases not matched to a gene; V was cut back by 5 bases and J by 7 bases. The V gene's germline CDR1 is LGHNT and CDR2 FRNRAP. This CDR3 is 14 amino acids long. CDR3: CASGLRTGGQPQHF. The CDR3 DNA reads as TGTGCTAGTGGTCTACGGACAGGGGGACAGCCCCAGCATTTT. The full variable domain, completed using reference TRBV12-5 and TRBJ1-5, is DARVTQTPRHKVTEMGQEVTMRCQPILGHNTVFWYRQTMMQGLELLAYFRNRAPLDDSGMPKDRFSAEMPDATLATLKIQPSEPRDSAVYFCASGLRTGGQPQHFGDGTRLSIL.

V and J are TRBV5-1 and TRBJ2-7; 8 nucleotides agree with TRBD1. The CDR3 is made up of 14 amino acids. V trimming: 3 bases; J trimming: 6 bases; junction bases outside the gene matches: 8. Germline values: CDR1 SGHRS, CDR2 YFSETQ. The CDR3 spells CASSWGDRTGEQYF. DNA of the CDR3: TGCGCCAGCAGCTGGGGGGACAGGACGGGCGAGCAGTACTTC.

The rearrangement links TRBV6-5 to TRBJ1-1; no clear D gene. CDR3 length equals 15 residues. In germline, CDR1 is MNHEY, CDR2 SVGAGI. Trimming pared 5 bases from V and 1 base from J, leaving 14 bases between. The DNA for the CDR3 is TGTGCCAGCAGTCGGTTCGGCGGGGAGAACACTGAAGCTTTCTTT. Its translation is CASSRFGGENTEAFF.

The chain is built from TRBV19 and TRBJ1-1; D remains unclear. The CDR3 is 13 residues long. V was cut by 6 bases and J by 1 base, with 9 bases left in between. Germline V gives CDR1 LNHDA, CDR2 SQIVND (reference sequence). The CDR3 loop reads CASSSTGNTEAFF. CDR3 nucleotides: TGTGCCAGTAGCTCGACGGGGAACACTGAAGCTTTCTTT.

About this clone: An end of the junction does not agree with germline; a read error may underlie this. J is TRBJ1-5 and V is TRBV2, with 7 positions matching TRBD1. The CDR3 runs to 16 residues. CDR1 SNHLY and CDR2 FYNNEI come from the germline V gene. The CDR3 DNA reads TGTGCCAGCAGGGACAGGAAGGGGACTAGCGATCAGCCCCAGCATTTT. Its translation: CASRDRKGTSDQPQHF.

The chain is built from TRBV29-1 and TRBJ1-1, with a possible D match to TRBD1 (6 bases). Per the germline V gene, CDR1 is SQVTM and CDR2 is ANQGSEA. The CDR3 contains 12 residues. The V gene lost 4 bases and the J gene lost 5 bases, with 11 bases spanning the gap. For the CDR3, the DNA is TGCAGCGTTGCCCAGGGGATAACTGAAGCTTTCTTT. Amino acids: CSVAQGITEAFF. The full variable domain, completed using reference TRBV29-1 and TRBJ1-1, is SAVISQKPSRDICQRGTSLTIQCQVDSQVTMMFWYRQQPGQSLTLIATANQGSEATYESGFVIDKFPISRPNLTFSTLTVSNMSPEDSSIYLCSVAQGITEAFFGQGTRLTVV.

The V gene is TRBV6-5, the J gene TRBJ1-4, with D possibly matching TRBD1 (6 bases). The CDR3 runs 15 residues. V was shortened by 6 bases and J by 3 bases, with 14 bases between the two germline ends. Germline CDR1 MNHEY, CDR2 SVGAGI. CDR3 coding DNA: TGTGCCAGCAGGTCCACAGGGTTCGCTAATGAAAAACTGTTTTTT. Translation: CASRSTGFANEKLFF.

The chain is built from TRBV27 and TRBJ2-5; D gene uncertain. Between the trimmed V and J ends, which lost 3 bases and 2 bases, there was a span of 7 bases. The germline V gene encodes CDR1 MNHEY and CDR2 SMNVEV (reference sequence). This CDR3 contains 13 residues. CDR3 protein: CASSFLNQETQYF. CDR3 DNA sequence: TGTGCCAGCAGTTTCCTAAATCAAGAGACCCAGTACTTC.